A single sample is the source of the 12 T cell receptor beta chains below, sequenced in a study of OX40 agonist ivuxolimab in advanced cancers. Generated by immunoSEQ multiplex PCR, the TCRdb table keeps only in-frame clones and is missing some. The repertoire holds 65,000 to 90,000 clones, with 92% as singletons. The sample was CD4+ or CD8+ T cells sorted from blood, taken in a trial of the OX40 agonist ivuxolimab. These receptors were taken from an adult with an advanced solid tumor such as melanoma, head and neck, liver or kidney cancer.

The V gene is TRBV6-4, the J gene TRBJ2-3, with D possibly TRBD2 on 6 matching bases. The CDR3 covers 14 residues. CDR1 MRHNA and CDR2 SNTAGT come from the germline V gene. V lost 3 bases to trimming and J lost 0 bases, with 7 bases between them. The CDR3 protein is CASSELASTDTQYF. Here the CDR3 DNA reads TGTGCCAGCAGTGAACTAGCTAGCACAGATACGCAGTATTTT.

The V gene is TRBV18, the J gene TRBJ2-3, with 9 bases fitting TRBD1. In germline, CDR1 is KGHSH, CDR2 LQKENI. The CDR3 contains 15 residues. Unmatched junction bases numbered 3, after V lost 3 bases and J lost 2 bases. CDR3 DNA: TGTGCCAGCTCACCGGGACAGGGTCCCACAGATACGCAGTATTTT. Its translation: CASSPGQGPTDTQYF.

The chain carries TRBV19 and TRBJ1-5; 7 nucleotides line up with TRBD1. The CDR3 runs to 14 residues. J gave up 2 bases and V 8 bases, and 6 bases lay outside the gene matches. Germline V gene sequence: CDR1 LNHDA, CDR2 SQIVND (reference sequence). CDR3 coding DNA: TGTGCCAGTTGGACAGGTCCCGGCAATCAGCCCCAGCATTTT. Protein product: CASWTGPGNQPQHF.

The chain employs TRBV19 and TRBJ1-4; D is perhaps TRBD1 (5 bases). Germline CDR1 reads LNHDA; CDR2 reads SQIVND (reference sequence). CDR3 length: 15 amino acids. V was pared by 7 bases and J by 2 bases, with 14 bases between. CDR3 bases: TGTGCCAGTAAGGGGCACCCGAGGACTAATGAAAAACTGTTTTTT. This translates into CASKGHPRTNEKLFF.

The chain employs TRBV9 and TRBJ2-1; 12 nucleotides agree with TRBD2. With 3 bases clipped from V and 10 bases from J, the junction kept 5 bases outside the gene matches. The CDR3 is 14 amino acids. From germline, CDR1 is SGDLS and CDR2 YYNGEE. In DNA form, the CDR3 reads TGTGCCAGCAGCGCTAGCGGGGGGGGTTGGGAGCAGTTCTTC. This sequence encodes CASSASGGGWEQFF.

The chain recombines TRBV4-3 with TRBJ2-5; 9 positions agree with TRBD2. Per germline, CDR1 LGHNA and CDR2 YSLEER. The CDR3 covers 15 residues. Unmatched junction bases numbered 8, after V lost 0 bases and J lost 9 bases. CDR3 sequence: CASSQDGAGGPAQYF. The DNA of the CDR3 is TGCGCCAGCAGCCAAGATGGGGCGGGGGGGCCGGCCCAGTACTTC.

This clone was detected only once. This sequence joins TRBV6-6 and TRBJ2-3, with D possibly matching TRBD2 (5 bases). Between the trimmed V and J ends, which lost 0 bases and 6 bases, there was a span of 7 bases. This CDR3 is built from 13 residues. Germline V gene sequence: CDR1 MNHNY, CDR2 SVGAGI (reference sequence). The CDR3 region has the DNA TGTGCCAGCAGTTACTCGAGGGTCGATACGCAGTATTTT. Protein: CASSYSRVDTQYF.

The chain carries TRBV2 and TRBJ2-7, with D possibly TRBD2 on 6 matching bases. Trimming took 8 bases from V and 0 from J, leaving 20 bases between them. The length of the CDR3 is 16 residues. Germline V gene data show CDR1 as SNHLY and CDR2 as FYNNEI. CDR3 loop: CASQGPPGVRSYEQYF. DNA of the CDR3: TGTGCCAGCCAGGGACCCCCGGGGGTTCGCTCCTACGAGCAGTACTTC. The whole variable domain, filled in from reference TRBV2 and TRBJ2-7, reads EPEVTQTPSHQVTQMGQEVILRCVPISNHLYFYWYRQILGQKVEFLVSFYNNEISEKSEIFDDQFSVERPDGSNFTLKIRSTKLEDSAMYFCASQGPPGVRSYEQYFGPGTRLTVT.

V and J are TRBV10-2 and TRBJ1-4; D gene unclear. V was trimmed by 6 bases and J by 0 bases, leaving 8 bases between them. There are 14 residues in the CDR3. In germline, CDR1 is WSHSY, CDR2 SAAADI. The CDR3 DNA reads as TGCGCCAGCAGCGCCGATGCAACTAATGAAAAACTGTTTTTT. It yields the protein CASSADATNEKLFF.

The chain links TRBV27 to TRBJ2-7, with D unclear. V dropped 3 bases and J dropped 2 bases, with 8 bases sitting between them. Germline CDR1 is MNHEY and CDR2 is SMNVEV (reference sequence). This CDR3 spans 13 amino acids. CDR3 in amino acids: CASSLGLPYEQYF. The CDR3 nucleotides read TGTGCCAGCAGTTTGGGCCTCCCCTACGAGCAGTACTTC.

This chain uses TRBV11-2 with TRBJ2-7; no definite D call. V lost 3 bases, J lost 0 bases, and 3 bases lay in between. The CDR3 length is 12 residues. Germline lookup yields CDR1 SGHAT and CDR2 FQNNGV. The CDR3 DNA is TGTGCCAGCAGCTTCGTCTCCTACGAGCAGTACTTC. It is translated as CASSFVSYEQYF.

The V and J genes are TRBV5-1 and TRBJ2-3; TRBD2 is a possible D gene (5 bases). Germline V gene data show CDR1 as SGHRS and CDR2 as YFSETQ. The CDR3 extends over 15 amino acids. V was trimmed by 0 bases and J by 6 bases, leaving 14 bases between them. The DNA of the CDR3 is TGCGCCAGCAGCTTGGCCCTAGACGGGGTGGATACGCAGTATTTT. Translated, it gives CASSLALDGVDTQYF.